The TCR beta chain described here comes from a study of cytomegalovirus exposure and HLA in healthy donors. Study-wide findings and caveats: Productive rates of about 90% or about 30% were seen for most TCR beta V segments in an earlier analysis.

Primers included in the PCR were 60 Vbeta and 13 Jbeta primers. Profiled with immunoSEQ multiplex PCR; TCRdb holds only in-frame clones, not every one. Its table records about 140,000 clones. As regards this clone: Its antigen is unknown.

The CDR3 length is 15 residues. Trimming shortened V by 5 bases and J by 0 bases, and 11 bases separated the two germline ends. The V gene's germline CDR1 is SGHNT and CDR2 YENEEA. The receptor was isolated from a woman aged 18 to 35 in good health and CMV-seronegative. Material for sequencing was PBMCs. V and J are TRBV11-3 and TRBJ1-3; D unclear. Here the CDR3 DNA reads TGTGCCAGCAGCCCCCCATTTCACTCTGGAAACACCATATATTTT. Protein product: CASSPPFHSGNTIYF.